This T cell receptor beta chain was documented in a study of blood T cell repertoires in COVID-19 (dated by TCRdb to the early 2020s). Regarding the complete study: Samples from collaborators originated in the United States, Italy and Spain and spanned both the acute and convalescent phases of COVID-19. The dataset comprised deeply sampled blood TCRbeta repertoires from subjects exposed to, actively infected with, or recovered from COVID-19. The repertoires were released in a freely available public database intended as a resource for research on the immune response to SARS-CoV-2. The prospective study material was composed of cDNA or gDNA derived from T cells, B-cell-depleted T cells, or PBMCs. The samples were drawn from two sources: the first 160 participants of the ongoing ImmuneRACE study, and 1,200 or so subjects contributed by 6 global collaborators. Where available, HLA class I and class II types were taken from metadata supplied by the sample provider and were not determined by assay-based typing. Nearly every sample came with metadata listing a de-identified subject ID, COVID-19 status, age in years and sex. Here is what the overall study found, with its caveats: The amount of clinical and demographic metadata varied by source and participant and was provided uncurated.

TCRbeta CDR3 regions were amplified from genomic DNA using the immunoSEQ Assay, a bias-controlled multiplex PCR. Concerning the study's data processing: The number of nucleated cells in each sample was estimated by amplification of reference gene primers within the assay. To quantify the absolute abundance of each unique TCRbeta CDR3 rearrangement, sequence reads were collapsed and filtered. Productive Simpson clonality was computed per sample as the square root of Simpson's diversity index over productive rearrangements. TCRdb's version of the immuneACCESS table is confined to in-frame rearrangements and falls short of the full clone set. An unresolved V gene accounts for under half of the shortfall where checked; the remainder is of unknown origin. The V and J calls and the clone size are those of that table, but D and trimming were determined from the DNA. The sample table holds about 310,000 clones, of which around 86% were seen once. 1% of the sample belongs to the ten largest clones.

The germline V gene encodes CDR1 SGHAT and CDR2 FQDESV (reference sequence). From the cysteine through the phenylalanine, the CDR3 covers 15 amino acids. Just the 45-base CDR3 DNA is kept, in frame starting at base 1. Trimming leaves V shorter by 1 base and J shorter by 9 bases, with the junction holding 10 bases beyond the gene matches. This clone appeared many times. The target of this receptor is not known. No clone much larger than this one lies a single base away; base qualities are absent. Each collaborating institution followed its own protocols to collect whole blood in K2EDTA tubes. For TCRbeta analysis, collaborator samples were shipped as frozen whole blood, as isolated PBMCs, or as DNA extracted from either sample type.

Sequenced sample: peripheral blood. The receptor comes from a man aged 50 to 59 with active or convalescent COVID-19. The chain uses TRBV11-1 and TRBJ1-1; 8 central nucleotides agree with TRBD1. The DNA sequence is as follows: TGTGCCAGCAGCTTAGAGGGGTCGGGACAGGCTCAAGCTTTCTTT. It is translated as CASSLEGSGQAQAFF.